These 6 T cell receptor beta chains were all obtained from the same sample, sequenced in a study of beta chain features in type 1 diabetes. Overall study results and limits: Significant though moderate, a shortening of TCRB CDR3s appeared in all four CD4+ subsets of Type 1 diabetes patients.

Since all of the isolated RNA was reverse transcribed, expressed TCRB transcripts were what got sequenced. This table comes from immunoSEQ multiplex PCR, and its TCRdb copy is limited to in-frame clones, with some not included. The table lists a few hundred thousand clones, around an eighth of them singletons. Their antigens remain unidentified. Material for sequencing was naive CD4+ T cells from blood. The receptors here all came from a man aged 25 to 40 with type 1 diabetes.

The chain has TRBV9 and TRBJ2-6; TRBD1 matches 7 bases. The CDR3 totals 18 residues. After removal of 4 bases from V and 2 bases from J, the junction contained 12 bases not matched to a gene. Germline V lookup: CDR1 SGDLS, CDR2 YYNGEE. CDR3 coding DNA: TGTGCCAGCAGCCAGAGGACAGGAACGATAACTGGGGCCAACGTCCTGACTTTC. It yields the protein CASSQRTGTITGANVLTF. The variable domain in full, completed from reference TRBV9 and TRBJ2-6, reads DSGVTQTPKHLITATGQRVTLRCSPRSGDLSVYWYQQSLDQGLQFLIQYYNGEERAKGNILERFSAQQFPDLHSELNLSSLELGDSALYFCASSQRTGTITGANVLTFGAGSRLTVL.

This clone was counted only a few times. CDR3 coding DNA: TGCGCCAGCAGCCGCCCTCCCGACAGGGGCATTACCGGGGAGCTGTTTTTT. It translates to CASSRPPDRGITGELFF. J is TRBJ2-2 and V is TRBV4-1; 8 bases are shared with TRBD1. This CDR3 has 17 residues. Germline CDR1 and CDR2: MGHRA and YSYEKL. The ends lost 4 bases at V and 5 bases at J; junction bases unmatched: 12.

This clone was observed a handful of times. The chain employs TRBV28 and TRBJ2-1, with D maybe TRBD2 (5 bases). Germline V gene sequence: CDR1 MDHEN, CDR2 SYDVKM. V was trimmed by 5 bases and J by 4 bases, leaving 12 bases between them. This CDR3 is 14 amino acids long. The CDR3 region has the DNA TGTGCCAGCAGTCTGGGCGGACTTTACAATGAGCAGTTCTTC. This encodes CASSLGGLYNEQFF. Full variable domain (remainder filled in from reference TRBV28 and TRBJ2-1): DVKVTQSSRYLVKRTGEKVFLECVQDMDHENMFWYRQDPGLGLRLIYFSYDVKMKEKGDIPEGYSVSREKKERFSLILESASTNQTSMYLCASSLGGLYNEQFFGPGTRLTVL.

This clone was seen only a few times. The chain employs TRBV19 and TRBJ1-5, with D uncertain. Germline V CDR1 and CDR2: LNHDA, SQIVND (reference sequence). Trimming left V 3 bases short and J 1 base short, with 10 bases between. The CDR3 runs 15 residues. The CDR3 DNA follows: TGTGCCAGTAGTATTGTCGGCAGGAGCAATCAGCCCCAGCATTTT. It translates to CASSIVGRSNQPQHF. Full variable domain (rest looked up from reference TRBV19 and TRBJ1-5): DGGITQSPKYLFRKEGQNVTLSCEQNLNHDAMYWYRQDPGQGLRLIYYSQIVNDFQKGDIAEGYSVSREKKESFPLTVTSAQKNPTAFYLCASSIVGRSNQPQHFGDGTRLSIL.

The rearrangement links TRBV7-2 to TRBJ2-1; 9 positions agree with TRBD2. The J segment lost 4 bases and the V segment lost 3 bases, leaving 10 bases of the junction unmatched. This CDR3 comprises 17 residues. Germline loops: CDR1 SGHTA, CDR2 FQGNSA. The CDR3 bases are TGTGCCAGCAGCTTTAGGTCCGAGACTAGCGGATACAATGAGCAGTTCTTC. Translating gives CASSFRSETSGYNEQFF.

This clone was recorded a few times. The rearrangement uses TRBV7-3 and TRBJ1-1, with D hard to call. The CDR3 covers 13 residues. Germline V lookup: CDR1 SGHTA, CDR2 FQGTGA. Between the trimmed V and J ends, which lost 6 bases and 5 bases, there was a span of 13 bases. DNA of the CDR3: TGTGCCAGCAGTTTTAAGAGGGAGACTGAAGCTTTCTTT. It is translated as CASSFKRETEAFF.